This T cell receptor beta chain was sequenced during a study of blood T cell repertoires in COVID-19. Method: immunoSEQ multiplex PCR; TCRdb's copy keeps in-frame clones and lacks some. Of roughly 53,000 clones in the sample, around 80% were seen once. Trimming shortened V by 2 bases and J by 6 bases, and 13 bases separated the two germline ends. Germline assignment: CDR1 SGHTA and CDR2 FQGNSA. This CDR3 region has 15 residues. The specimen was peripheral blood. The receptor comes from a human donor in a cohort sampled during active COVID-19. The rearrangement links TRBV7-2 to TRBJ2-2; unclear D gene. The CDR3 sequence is CASSLRLSRAGELFF. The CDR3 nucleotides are TGTGCCAGCAGCTTAAGGCTGAGTCGGGCCGGGGAGCTGTTTTTT. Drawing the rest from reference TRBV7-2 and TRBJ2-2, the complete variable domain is GAGVSQSPSNKVTEKGKDVELRCDPISGHTALYWYRQSLGQGLEFLIYFQGNSAPDKSGLPSDRFSAERTGGSVSTLTIQRTQQEDSAVYLCASSLRLSRAGELFFGEGSRLTVL.